Each of the 27 T cell receptor beta chains below was sequenced from the same sample in a study of human T cells and chemical hapten exposure (dated by TCRdb to 2020 to 2023). During library preparation, unique molecular identifiers were attached to individual cDNA molecules so that TCRs could be counted quantitatively and reproducibly. Starting from the raw public reads, TCRdb applied fastp trimming at Q25, assembled clones with MiXCR and retained in-frame beta chains. For every CDR3 protein sequence, its rows merge into one entry that carries the most common genes and DNA. Present in this sample are several thousand distinct CDR3 sequences, about half of which were seen just once. Approximately 3.7% of the sample is held by the ten biggest clonotypes. Per the publication, the treatment or condition label means: therapeutic diphenylcyclopropenone sensitization with weekly scalp DPC. Sequences were derived from whole blood, sampled before DPC sensitization or 2, 6, or about 24 weeks after (not recorded which). The receptor source for this set is an adult with alopecia areata. Some clones in this sample may be carry-over from other donors' samples. This table probably holds off-target reads from a library built for another chain.

V and J are TRBV6-5 and TRBJ2-7; perhaps TRBD2 as D (5 bases). V gave up 2 bases and J gave up 2 bases, with 22 bases separating them. CDR3 length equals 18 residues. The V gene's germline CDR1 is MNHEY and CDR2 SVGAGI. In DNA form, the CDR3 reads TGTGCCAGCAGTTACAGCCCTGGGAGAAAGGGCCTGCCCTACGAGCAGTACTTC. Translating gives CASSYSPGRKGLPYEQYF.

This chain uses TRBV12-3 or TRBV12-4 with TRBJ2-3; D is unclear. V dropped 6 bases and J dropped 1 base, with 14 bases sitting between them. This CDR3 comprises 15 residues. Here the CDR3 reads CASRTLEVGTDTQYF. DNA of the CDR3: TGTGCCAGCAGGACCTTAGAGGTTGGCACAGATACGCAGTATTTT.

CDR3 amino acids: CASSSTSGSYNEQFF. For the CDR3, the DNA is TGTGCCAGCAGCTCGACTAGCGGATCTTACAATGAGCAGTTCTTC. The gene calls are TRBV7-2 and TRBJ2-1; 9 bases agree with TRBD2. Germline V lookup: CDR1 SGHTA, CDR2 FQGNSA. The CDR3 extends over 15 amino acids. V lost 4 bases and J lost 4; bases outside the gene matches: 5.

The chain links TRBV7-8 to TRBJ2-4, with D unresolved. Trimming cost V 5 bases and J 8 bases, with 7 bases left between them. This CDR3 is built from 11 residues. In germline, CDR1 is SGHVS, CDR2 FQNEAQ. The CDR3: CASSPAYIQYF. CDR3 in DNA: TGTGCCAGCAGCCCAGCCTACATTCAGTACTTC.

This chain connects TRBV12-3 or TRBV12-4 to TRBJ2-2, with 14 bases aligning to TRBD2. Trimming cost V 6 bases and J 3 bases; bases outside gene matches: 6. The CDR3 consists of 17 residues. The CDR3 DNA sequence: TGTGCCAGCAGAACGGGACTAGCGGGGGATTACACCGGGGAGCTGTTTTTT. It is translated as CASRTGLAGDYTGELFF.

The CDR3 nucleotides read TGTGCCAGCAGTCGACAAGCGTTCCAAGCGGGGACCCTGTACGAGCAGTACTTC. This translates into CASSRQAFQAGTLYEQYF. The chain has TRBV27 and TRBJ2-7; 7 bases are shared with TRBD2. Trimming took 5 bases from V and 4 from J; bases not matched to a gene: 20. The CDR3 runs 18 residues. The germline gives CDR1 MNHEY, CDR2 SMNVEV (reference sequence).

This clonotype counts as large. This rearrangement joins TRBV5-1 to TRBJ2-3; D is possibly TRBD1 (5 bases). The V gene lost 4 bases and the J gene lost 2 bases, with 14 bases spanning the gap. This CDR3 is 15 amino acids long. CDR1 and CDR2 from the germline V gene are SGHRS and YFSETQ. The chain's CDR3 is CASSPQGAVTDTQYF. CDR3 in DNA: TGCGCCAGCAGCCCTCAAGGGGCGGTCACAGATACGCAGTATTTT.

The chain couples TRBV11-2 to TRBJ2-6; the D is unclear. Germline V gene data show CDR1 as SGHAT and CDR2 as FQNNGV. Trimming cost V 6 bases and J 0 bases, with 3 bases left between them. The CDR3 consists of 13 residues. Written as DNA, the CDR3 is TGTGCCAGCAGATTCTCTGGGGCCAACGTCCTGACTTTC. Amino acids: CASRFSGANVLTF.

The sample holds a few counts of this clonotype. The genes are TRBV7-2 and TRBJ2-1; D remains ambiguous. The V and J ends lost 11 bases and 0 bases respectively, with 17 bases between them. Germline CDR1 reads SGHTA; CDR2 reads FQGNSA. The CDR3 runs to 15 residues. This CDR3 reads CALRSARSSYNEQFF. The CDR3 coding sequence is TGTGCCCTTCGGTCTGCAAGGAGCTCCTACAATGAGCAGTTCTTC.

A few counts support this clonotype. The chain combines TRBV12-3 or TRBV12-4 with TRBJ2-4, with D perhaps matching TRBD2 (6 bases). The CDR3 runs 15 residues. The V end was cut by 8 bases, the J end by 6 bases, with 20 bases between. The CDR3 sequence is CASGGGGANRNIQYF. CDR3 bases: TGTGCCAGCGGGGGAGGAGGGGCAAATCGAAACATTCAGTACTTC.

This chain uses TRBV7-2 with TRBJ2-3; D gene ambiguous. The germline CDR1 and CDR2 sequences are SGHTA and FQGNSA. V lost 11 bases to trimming and J lost 0 bases, with 12 bases between them. This CDR3 has 13 residues. The CDR3 bases are TGTGCCGGATCGAGTGGAAGCACAGATACGCAGTATTTT. It encodes CAGSSGSTDTQYF.

This clonotype was recorded only once. The chain links TRBV6-1 to TRBJ2-7; D is undetermined. The germline CDR1 and CDR2 sequences are MNHNS and SASEGT. Trimming shortened V by 0 bases and J by 7 bases, and 19 bases separated the two germline ends. CDR3 length: 16 amino acids. CDR3 coding DNA: TGTGCCAGCAGTGAAGCCCTCCAGTGGGCCCGACGGGAGCAGTACTTC. Protein: CASSEALQWARREQYF.

The chain couples TRBV12-3 or TRBV12-4 to TRBJ2-3; TRBD2 matches at 8 bases. With V trimmed by 2 bases and J by 0 bases, 7 bases remained unmatched. This CDR3 comprises 17 residues. CDR3 coding DNA: TGTGCCAGCAGTTTACCCCCCGCTAGCGGGAGCACAGATACGCAGTATTTT. Translating it yields CASSLPPASGSTDTQYF.

This clonotype was seen a handful of times. The chain has TRBV28 and TRBJ2-7, with D maybe TRBD1 (6 bases). From germline, CDR1 is MDHEN and CDR2 SYDVKM. V lost 6 bases and J lost 4, with 10 bases in between. CDR3 size: 12 residues. The DNA of the CDR3 is TGTGCCAGCAGCCTGACAGGATACGAGCAGTACTTC. It translates to CASSLTGYEQYF. Supplemented by reference TRBV28 and TRBJ2-7, the full variable domain reads DVKVTQSSRYLVKRTGEKVFLECVQDMDHENMFWYRQDPGLGLRLIYFSYDVKMKEKGDIPEGYSVSREKKERFSLILESASTNQTSMYLCASSLTGYEQYFGPGTRLTVT.

The chain is built from TRBV4-1 and TRBJ2-1; 7 positions match TRBD1. Germline CDR1 is MGHRA and CDR2 is YSYEKL. V lost 1 base, J lost 5 bases, and 8 bases stayed unmatched. The CDR3 consists of 16 residues. The chain's CDR3 is CASSQVEDRFHNEQFF. In DNA, the CDR3 is TGCGCCAGCAGCCAAGTCGAGGACAGGTTTCACAATGAGCAGTTCTTC.

The V gene is TRBV18, the J gene TRBJ2-4; unclear D gene. The ends were cut back, 3 bases at V and 0 bases at J, with 6 bases in the middle. Germline values: CDR1 KGHSH, CDR2 LQKENI. The CDR3 covers 14 residues. DNA for the CDR3: TGTGCCAGCTCACCCAGTTTAGCCAAAAACATTCAGTACTTC. Protein: CASSPSLAKNIQYF.

The rearrangement links TRBV25-1 to TRBJ2-1; possible D gene TRBD2, 6 bases. Germline CDR1 and CDR2: MGHDK and SYGVNS. Trimming removed 5 bases from V and 8 bases from J, with 13 bases in between. This CDR3 spans 13 amino acids. Written as DNA, the CDR3 is TGTGCCAGCAGTCTACTGGGAGGTGATGAGCAGTTCTTC. It codes for CASSLLGGDEQFF.

The chain uses TRBV7-2 and TRBJ2-7; no definite D call. This CDR3 has 12 residues. Trimming cost V 0 bases and J 3 bases, with 3 bases left between them. Germline V gene data show CDR1 as SGHTA and CDR2 as FQGNSA. CDR3 in amino acids: CASSLANYEQYF. In DNA, the CDR3 is TGTGCCAGCAGCTTAGCCAACTACGAGCAGTACTTC. The variable domain in full, completed from reference TRBV7-2 and TRBJ2-7, reads GAGVSQSPSNKVTEKGKDVELRCDPISGHTALYWYRQSLGQGLEFLIYFQGNSAPDKSGLPSDRFSAERTGGSVSTLTIQRTQQEDSAVYLCASSLANYEQYFGPGTRLTVT.

The chain couples TRBV23-1 to TRBJ2-7; 10 bases match TRBD2. TRBV23-1 is given ORF status, its function remaining uncertain. The CDR3 is 13 amino acids. V was clipped by 10 bases and J by 2 bases; unmatched bases: 5. This chain's CDR3 is CAIGTSGTYEQYF. CDR3 nucleotides: TGCGCCATCGGTACTAGCGGGACCTACGAGCAGTACTTC.

The chain is built from TRBV7-9 and TRBJ2-3; unclear D gene. With 7 bases removed from V and 1 base from J, the gap between germline ends came to 3 bases. The CDR3 runs 11 residues. Looked up from germline, CDR1 is SEHNR and CDR2 is FQNEAQ (reference sequence). The CDR3 sequence is CASTRTDTQYF. In DNA, the CDR3 is TGTGCCAGCACCCGCACAGATACGCAGTATTTT.

The sample holds one count of this clonotype. The genes are TRBV28 and TRBJ2-3, with 7 nucleotides matching TRBD1. The germline gives CDR1 MDHEN, CDR2 SYDVKM. J gave up 3 bases and V 4 bases, and 7 bases lay outside the gene matches. This CDR3 is 15 amino acids long. CDR3 in DNA: TGTGCCAGCAGTTCCTACAGGGGATGGACAGATACGCAGTATTTT. This codes for CASSSYRGWTDTQYF.

Here the CDR3 reads CASSLGGTGLKYF. CDR3 in DNA: TGTGCCAGCAGTTTGGGGGGAACAGGGTTAAAGTATTTT. The rearrangement uses TRBV12-3 or TRBV12-4 and TRBJ2-3; either TRBD1 or TRBD2 may fit D (6 bases each). Trimming pared 3 bases from V and 13 bases from J, leaving 17 bases between. The CDR3 extends over 13 amino acids.

About this clonotype: One end of the junction does not line up with germline, which may come from a read error. V usage is TRBV7-7 and J usage is TRBJ2-7, with D possibly being TRBD2 (6 bases). This CDR3 has 14 amino acids. CDR1 and CDR2 from the germline V gene are SSHAT and FNYEAQ (reference sequence). The DNA of the CDR3 is TGTGCTAGCAGCCCGGGGGACGGACCCTACGAGCAGTACTTC. Its protein product is CASSPGDGPYEQYF.

This chain uses TRBV28 with TRBJ1-6, with TRBD1 matching over 7 bases. V shed 5 bases, J shed 7 bases, and the junction held 8 bases outside the gene matches. CDR1 MDHEN and CDR2 SYDVKM come from the germline V gene. The CDR3 is 15 residues long. The CDR3 is CASSHRGMKNSPLHF. For the CDR3, the DNA is TGTGCCAGCAGTCACAGGGGAATGAAAAATTCACCCCTCCACTTT.

This clonotype was detected only a few times. The rearrangement links TRBV2 to TRBJ2-7; D is perhaps TRBD1 or TRBD2 (5 bases each). The CDR3 length is 10 residues. Trimming pared 6 bases from V and 9 bases from J, leaving 9 bases between. The V gene's germline CDR1 is SNHLY and CDR2 FYNNEI. The CDR3 spells CASSEGRQYF. In DNA form, the CDR3 reads TGTGCCAGCAGCGAGGGGAGGCAGTACTTC.

This chain links TRBV29-1 with TRBJ2-3; no firm D call. The CDR3 length is 13 residues. The germline CDR1 and CDR2 sequences are SQVTM and ANQGSEA. Trimming took 4 bases from V and 1 from J, leaving 9 bases between them. CDR3 nucleotide sequence: TGCAGCGTTGTGAAGGGCCGCACAGATACGCAGTATTTT. It is translated as CSVVKGRTDTQYF.

The rearrangement joins TRBV29-1 to TRBJ2-5; D is unresolved. Trimming removed 6 bases from V and 1 base from J, with 15 bases in between. The CDR3 runs 14 residues. In germline, CDR1 is SQVTM, CDR2 ANQGSEA. DNA for the CDR3: TGCAGCGTCCTGACTTGGGCCCCCCAAGAGACCCAGTACTTC. It yields the protein CSVLTWAPQETQYF.